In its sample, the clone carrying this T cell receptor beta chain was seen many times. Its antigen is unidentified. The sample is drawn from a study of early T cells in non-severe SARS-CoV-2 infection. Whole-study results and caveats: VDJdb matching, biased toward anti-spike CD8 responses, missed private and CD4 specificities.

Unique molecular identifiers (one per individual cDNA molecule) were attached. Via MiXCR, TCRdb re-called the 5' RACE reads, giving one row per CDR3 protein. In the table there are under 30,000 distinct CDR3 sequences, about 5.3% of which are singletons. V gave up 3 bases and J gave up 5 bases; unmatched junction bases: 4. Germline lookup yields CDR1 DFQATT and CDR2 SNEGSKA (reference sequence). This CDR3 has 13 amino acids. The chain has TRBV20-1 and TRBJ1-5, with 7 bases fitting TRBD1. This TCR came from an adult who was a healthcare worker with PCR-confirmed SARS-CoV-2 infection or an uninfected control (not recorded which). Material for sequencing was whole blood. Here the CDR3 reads CSASEGADQPQHF. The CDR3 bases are TGCAGTGCTAGCGAGGGGGCAGATCAGCCCCAGCATTTT.